Below, 4 T cell receptor beta chains from the same sample are listed, as sequenced in a study of blood T cell repertoires in COVID-19. Clones were read by immunoSEQ multiplex PCR, and TCRdb kept only the in-frame ones, dropping some. The profile covers some 350,000 clones, with 87% appearing a single time and 2.5% to 3.5% taken by the ten largest. The sample consisted of PBMCs or T cells enriched from blood (not recorded which). The source is a woman aged 30 to 39 who had recovered from COVID-19.

This clone was detected once. V and J are TRBV16 and TRBJ1-1; D is ambiguous. The CDR3 sequence is 13 residues long. Germline V gives CDR1 KGHSY, CDR2 FQNENV. Trimming cost V 4 bases and J 8 bases, with 14 bases left between them. CDR3 nucleotide sequence: TGTGCCAGCAGCCGTAGCGGTCCGGAGGAAGCTTTCTTT. Its translation: CASSRSGPEEAFF.

The rearrangement joins TRBV24-1 to TRBJ1-3, with a tentative D call TRBD1 (6 bases). Germline V gene data show CDR1 as KGHDR and CDR2 as SFDVKD. CDR3 size: 12 residues. Trimming stripped 12 bases from V and 4 bases from J, with 12 bases between. The DNA for the CDR3 is TGTGCCCGCGGGCAGGGGGGAAACACCATATATTTT. This sequence encodes CARGQGGNTIYF.

J is TRBJ2-2 and V is TRBV4-1, with D perhaps TRBD2 (6 bases). The germline V gene has CDR1 MGHRA and CDR2 YSYEKL. The V gene lost 4 bases and the J gene lost 1 base, with 10 bases spanning the gap. The CDR3 is 15 residues long. CDR3 protein: CASSRGTLNTGELFF. CDR3 DNA sequence: TGCGCCAGCAGCCGAGGGACTCTGAACACCGGGGAGCTGTTTTTT.

The sample holds many counts of this clone. The rearrangement links TRBV5-1 to TRBJ2-2, with 10 bases aligning to TRBD1. V lost 0 bases to trimming and J lost 9 bases; unmatched junction nucleotides: 8. CDR1 is SGHRS and CDR2 is YFSETQ in the germline V gene. The CDR3 extends over 16 amino acids. CDR3 nucleotides: TGCGCCAGCAGCTTGGGTCGGGACAGGGGATTCCGGGAGCTGTTTTTT. Residues: CASSLGRDRGFRELFF.